Shown below are 29 T cell receptor beta chains from a single sample sequenced in a study of blood T cells in healthy people across ages. Through a sample-barcoded 5' primer and a J-beta primer mix, a second PCR was run for roughly 6 to 11 cycles. Each CDR3 protein is one row after TCRdb ran MiXCR on the 5' RACE reads. The data contain about 1.6 million distinct CDR3 sequences, 30% to 35% of them singletons. Sequencing input: blood. These receptors were obtained from a woman aged 25 to 45 in good health.

The chain couples TRBV6-2 or TRBV6-3 to TRBJ2-1; no definite D call. Per germline, CDR1 MNHEY and CDR2 SVGEGT. The CDR3 is made up of 13 amino acids. Trimming left V 5 bases short and J 10 bases short, with 15 bases between. CDR3 in DNA: TGTGCCAGCAGTCCCCCTTTGGAAAGGGAGCAGTTCTTC. This sequence encodes CASSPPLEREQFF.

J is TRBJ2-7 and V is TRBV7-2; TRBD2 matches at 7 bases. The CDR3 extends over 16 amino acids. From germline, CDR1 is SGHTA and CDR2 FQGNSA. Trimming cost V 1 base and J 1 base; bases outside gene matches: 7. CDR3 coding DNA: TGTGCCAGCAGCTTAGGGGGGATGGGGGGGTCCTACGAGCAGTACTTC. It encodes CASSLGGMGGSYEQYF.

In its sample, this clonotype was seen a few times. The chain links TRBV7-9 to TRBJ2-4; D is unresolved. The CDR3 consists of 14 residues. In germline, CDR1 is SEHNR, CDR2 FQNEAQ (reference sequence). Between the trimmed V and J ends, which lost 1 base and 9 bases, there was a span of 13 bases. The CDR3, as DNA: TGTGCCAGCAGCTTAGACACCAATCTAGGCATTCAGTACTTC. Residues: CASSLDTNLGIQYF.

This clonotype was picked up a small number of times. The chain has TRBV20-1 and TRBJ1-4; D gene ambiguous. Germline lookup yields CDR1 DFQATT and CDR2 SNEGSKA (reference sequence). Trimming removed 0 bases at V and 8 bases at J, with 13 bases between. This CDR3 comprises 14 residues. This CDR3 is CSAREASRGEKLFF. The CDR3 DNA follows: TGCAGTGCTAGAGAGGCCAGCCGCGGAGAAAAACTGTTTTTT.

As to this clonotype: A junction end diverges from the germline sequence, so it may reflect a read error. The DNA for the CDR3 is TGCGCCAGCAGCCAAGGCGGGGGGGCGAGCACAGATACGCGGTATTTT. It codes for CASSQGGGASTDTRYF. The chain uses TRBV4-1 and TRBJ2-3; 9 positions match TRBD2. The CDR3 consists of 16 residues. CDR1 MGHRA and CDR2 YSYEKL come from the germline V gene.

This clonotype has just a few counts. This chain joins TRBV27 and TRBJ2-5; TRBD1 is a possible D gene (6 bases). Germline CDR1 reads MNHEY; CDR2 reads SMNVEV (reference sequence). CDR3 length equals 16 residues. V was trimmed by 5 bases and J by 5 bases, leaving 21 bases between them. The CDR3 reads CASSPLTGNFGETQYF. CDR3 sequence (DNA): TGTGCCAGCAGTCCTCTCACAGGGAACTTTGGGGAGACCCAGTACTTC.

The chain combines TRBV20-1 with TRBJ2-6; no firm D call. Germline V gives CDR1 DFQATT, CDR2 SNEGSKA (reference sequence). V was trimmed by 2 bases and J by 2 bases, leaving 10 bases between them. The CDR3 contains 15 residues. For the CDR3, the DNA is TGCAGTGCTAGAAAGTCGGTACCTGGGGCCAACGTCCTGACTTTC. Translation: CSARKSVPGANVLTF.

This clonotype was detected only once. J is TRBJ2-7 and V is TRBV2; 8 positions match TRBD1. Unmatched junction bases numbered 7, after V lost 7 bases and J lost 2 bases. CDR3 length: 14 amino acids. Germline V gene sequence: CDR1 SNHLY, CDR2 FYNNEI. The CDR3 loop reads CASNLGTGPYEQYF. CDR3 bases: TGTGCCAGCAACCTGGGGACAGGCCCCTACGAGCAGTACTTC.

This clonotype was seen a few times. The genes are TRBV30 and TRBJ1-5, with D perhaps matching TRBD1 (5 bases). This CDR3 is built from 15 residues. CDR1 GTSNPN and CDR2 SVGIG come from the germline V gene (reference sequence). V was trimmed by 3 bases and J by 4 bases, leaving 16 bases between them. CDR3 sequence reads: CAWRGPGSRNQPQHF. CDR3 nucleotides: TGTGCCTGGAGGGGGCCGGGATCTAGAAATCAGCCCCAGCATTTT.

The chain combines TRBV7-2 with TRBJ2-5, with unresolved D. Trimming removed 1 base at V and 4 bases at J, with 13 bases between. CDR1 is SGHTA, CDR2 FQGNSA, per germline. CDR3 length: 15 amino acids. The CDR3 DNA follows: TGTGCCAGCAGCTTAGAGGGTAGCACTCGAGAGACCCAGTACTTC. This codes for CASSLEGSTRETQYF.

This clonotype appeared a few times. V gene TRBV6-5 combines with J gene TRBJ2-5; 11 bases are shared with TRBD1. This CDR3 is 16 amino acids long. In germline, CDR1 is MNHEY, CDR2 SVGAGI. V gave up 6 bases and J gave up 4 bases; unmatched junction bases: 10. The DNA for the CDR3 is TGTGCCAGCAGCCTTTCCGGGACAGGGGGTCGAGAGACCCAGTACTTC. Translated: CASSLSGTGGRETQYF.

This clonotype has only a few counts. The V call is TRBV20-1, the J call TRBJ2-1, with a weak D call TRBD2 (5 bases). Germline loops: CDR1 DFQATT, CDR2 SNEGSKA (reference sequence). The CDR3 extends over 16 amino acids. V was cut by 1 base and J by 5 bases, with 18 bases left in between. DNA of the CDR3: TGCAGTGCTAGAGCGCGGCTAGGAATGGAGGACAATGAGCAGTTCTTC. It yields the protein CSARARLGMEDNEQFF.

In this sample, this clonotype turned up once. The chain couples TRBV28 to TRBJ1-2; D might be TRBD1 (5 bases). V lost 7 bases and J lost 6, with 9 bases in between. This CDR3 has 11 amino acids. Germline V CDR1 and CDR2: MDHEN, SYDVKM. The CDR3 sequence: CASNQGNGYTF. The CDR3 DNA is TGTGCCAGCAACCAGGGAAATGGCTACACCTTC.

This clonotype was seen more than once but under ten times. This rearrangement joins TRBV5-1 to TRBJ2-1, with TRBD2 matching over 9 bases. From germline, CDR1 is SGHRS and CDR2 YFSETQ. The CDR3 consists of 15 residues. Trimming cost V 4 bases and J 8 bases; bases outside gene matches: 10. CDR3 residues: CASSLDSGRTYEQFF. DNA for the CDR3: TGCGCCAGCAGCCTCGATAGCGGGAGAACGTATGAGCAGTTCTTC.

CDR3 DNA: TGTGCCAGCAGTTTAATCGGGATGGAGACCTCCTACGAGCAGTACTTC. Translation gives CASSLIGMETSYEQYF. V usage is TRBV27 and J usage is TRBJ2-7; possibly TRBD2 for D (5 bases). V was cut by 2 bases and J by 0 bases, with 14 bases left in between. Per germline, CDR1 MNHEY and CDR2 SMNVEV (reference sequence). The CDR3 spans 16 residues.

V is TRBV30 and J is TRBJ1-2; a possible D gene is TRBD1 (5 bases). Trimming left V 4 bases short and J 7 bases short, with 19 bases between. The CDR3 has 14 amino acids. Looked up from germline, CDR1 is GTSNPN and CDR2 is SVGIG (reference sequence). CDR3 in DNA: TGTGCCTGGAACGGTTGGAGCAGGAGGGGTGGCTACACCTTC. This encodes CAWNGWSRRGGYTF.

This clonotype was seen more than once but under ten times. V and J are TRBV5-1 and TRBJ2-7, with TRBD1 matching 9 bases. The CDR3 consists of 17 residues. The trim removed 3 bases at V and 1 base at J, leaving 11 bases unmatched. In germline, CDR1 is SGHRS, CDR2 YFSETQ. The chain's CDR3 is CASSSGRQGVMSYEQYF. In nucleotides, the CDR3 is TGCGCCAGCAGCTCGGGTCGACAGGGGGTTATGTCCTACGAGCAGTACTTC. Together with reference TRBV5-1 and TRBJ2-7, the CDR3 gives the full variable domain: KAGVTQTPRYLIKTRGQQVTLSCSPISGHRSVSWYQQTPGQGLQFLFEYFSETQRNKGNFPGRFSGRQFSNSRSEMNVSTLELGDSALYLCASSSGRQGVMSYEQYFGPGTRLTVT.

The chain links TRBV20-1 to TRBJ2-1, with 9 bases that match TRBD2. Germline loops: CDR1 DFQATT, CDR2 SNEGSKA (reference sequence). The CDR3 has 15 residues. J was trimmed by 5 bases and V by 8 bases; bases with no gene match: 13. CDR3 protein: CSPLGAGGGHNEQFF. The CDR3 DNA follows: TGCAGTCCCTTGGGGGCGGGGGGGGGACACAATGAGCAGTTCTTC.

The table lists this clonotype with a few counts. J is TRBJ2-3 and V is TRBV3-1; 9 bases are shared with TRBD1. Germline trimming cut 3 bases from V and 1 base from J; bases unmatched to any gene: 5. Germline-derived CDR1 and CDR2 are LGHDT and YNNKEL (reference sequence). The CDR3 is 16 residues long. The DNA of the CDR3 is TGTGCCAGCAGCCATCACGACAGGGGGGGCACAGATACGCAGTATTTT. It specifies CASSHHDRGGTDTQYF.

This chain joins TRBV6-2 or TRBV6-3 and TRBJ2-7; D gene ambiguous. Trimming cost V 0 bases and J 3 bases, with 24 bases left between them. The CDR3 loop spans 19 amino acids. Germline assignment: CDR1 MNHEY and CDR2 SVGEGT. As DNA, the CDR3 is TGTGCCAGCAGTTACTCGATTACGGAGACCCTAAGGAGAGGCTACGAGCAGTACTTC. It encodes CASSYSITETLRRGYEQYF.

In its sample, this clonotype was seen a few times. The CDR3 DNA follows: TGTGCCAGCAGGGGAGCGAGAACAGATACGCAGTATTTT. Amino acid sequence: CASRGARTDTQYF. The chain has TRBV27 and TRBJ2-3; D is perhaps TRBD2 (5 bases). CDR1 and CDR2 from the germline V gene are MNHEY and SMNVEV (reference sequence). The CDR3 spans 13 residues. Trimming shortened V by 6 bases and J by 3 bases, and 10 bases separated the two germline ends.

This chain joins TRBV11-2 and TRBJ2-1; 12 nucleotides match TRBD1. The length of the CDR3 is 16 residues. Germline V lookup: CDR1 SGHAT, CDR2 FQNNGV. Trimming removed 1 base from V and 9 bases from J; junction bases left unmatched: 7. The CDR3 DNA sequence: TGTGCCAGCAGCTTAGGTTTGGGACAGGGGGCGTTTGAGCAGTTCTTC. This sequence encodes CASSLGLGQGAFEQFF.

This clonotype was recorded many times. J is TRBJ2-1 and V is TRBV11-2; TRBD1 aligns across 9 bases. J gave up 8 bases and V 5 bases, and 7 bases lay outside the gene matches. This CDR3 has 14 amino acids. The germline V gene encodes CDR1 SGHAT and CDR2 FQNNGV. The CDR3 spells CASSHGQGRYEQFF. The CDR3 nucleotides are TGTGCCAGCAGCCACGGACAGGGGCGGTATGAGCAGTTCTTC.

The chain employs TRBV4-2 and TRBJ2-5, with 13 bases aligning to TRBD2. Germline loops: CDR1 LGHNA, CDR2 YNFKEQ. V trimming: 3 bases; J trimming: 5 bases; junction bases outside the gene matches: 3. The CDR3 spans 15 residues. CDR3 coding DNA: TGTGCCAGCAGCCAGGGACTAGCGGGATGGGAGACCCAGTACTTC. Protein: CASSQGLAGWETQYF.

This rearrangement joins TRBV20-1 to TRBJ2-5, with 7 positions matching TRBD1. The assigned J gene may be wrong: the sequence end matches TRBJ2-7 better. CDR1 DFQATT and CDR2 SNEGSKA come from the germline V gene (reference sequence). This CDR3 contains 14 residues. The CDR3, as DNA: TGCAGTGCTGGCAACTACAGGGGTTCCAGCGAGCAGTACTTC. It specifies CSAGNYRGSSEQYF.

This clonotype showed up just a few times. V gene TRBV7-2 combines with J gene TRBJ2-2; D is perhaps TRBD1 (6 bases). The CDR3 runs 18 residues. Germline V gene lookup returns CDR1 SGHTA and CDR2 FQGNSA. Between the trimmed V and J ends, which lost 0 bases and 4 bases, there was a span of 18 bases. The DNA of the CDR3 is TGTGCCAGCAGCTTAGCGCTCGGCTGGCAGGGGAGCACCGGGGAGCTGTTTTTT. Its translation: CASSLALGWQGSTGELFF.

This sequence joins TRBV12-3 or TRBV12-4 and TRBJ1-5, with D possibly TRBD1 on 5 matching bases. This CDR3 spans 14 amino acids. V lost 7 bases and J lost 2, with 12 bases in between. The DNA of the CDR3 is TGTGCCAGCAACAGAGACAGTCGCAATCAGCCCCAGCATTTT. Amino acids: CASNRDSRNQPQHF.

In DNA form, the CDR3 reads TGCGCCAGCAGCGTAGGGCACGGGAGCACAGATACGCAGTATTTT. This encodes CASSVGHGSTDTQYF. The V call is TRBV5-1, the J call TRBJ2-3; D is unresolved. Germline values: CDR1 SGHRS, CDR2 YFSETQ. The CDR3 is 15 residues long. V was clipped by 4 bases and J by 0 bases, with 12 bases between them. Using reference TRBV5-1 and TRBJ2-3 for the parts outside the CDR3, the full variable domain is KAGVTQTPRYLIKTRGQQVTLSCSPISGHRSVSWYQQTPGQGLQFLFEYFSETQRNKGNFPGRFSGRQFSNSRSEMNVSTLELGDSALYLCASSVGHGSTDTQYFGPGTRLTVL.

Only a few counts were recorded for this clonotype. The J gene is TRBJ1-1, the V gene TRBV9; unclear D gene. CDR3 length: 14 residues. Looked up from germline, CDR1 is SGDLS and CDR2 is YYNGEE. Trimming cost V 1 base and J 1 base, with 8 bases left between them. CDR3 sequence reads: CASSVFGENTEAFF. Written as DNA, the CDR3 is TGTGCCAGCAGCGTATTTGGAGAGAACACTGAAGCTTTCTTT.